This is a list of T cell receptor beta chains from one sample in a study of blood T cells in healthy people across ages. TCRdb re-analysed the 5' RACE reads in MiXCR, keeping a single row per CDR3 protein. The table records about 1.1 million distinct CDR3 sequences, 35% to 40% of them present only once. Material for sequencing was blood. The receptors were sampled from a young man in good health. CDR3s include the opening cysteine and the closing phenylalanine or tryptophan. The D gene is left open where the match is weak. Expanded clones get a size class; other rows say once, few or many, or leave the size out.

TGCGCCAGCAGCCAAGATGGGCCCCGACAGCGACCCAATGAGCAGTACTTC CASSQDGPRQRPNEQYF TRBJ2-7 few - TRBV4-1
TGCAGTGCCGCCAGGGACACCGACTATGGCTACACCTTC CSAARDTDYGYTF TRBJ1-2 - - TRBV20-1
TGTGCCAGCAGCTTGAAGGGGGTACTGAACACTGAAGCTTTCTTT CASSLKGVLNTEAFF TRBJ1-1 - - TRBV5-6
TGTGCCAGCAGCAAAGTTGGGGGGAATTACAATGAGCAGTTCTTC CASSKVGGNYNEQFF TRBJ2-1 few - TRBV21-1
TGCAGTGCTAGAAGAGACAGCAGCTTCACCATGAACACTGAAGCTTTCTTT CSARRDSSFTMNTEAFF TRBJ1-1 - - TRBV20-1
TGTGCCAGCAGGGCCTTACAGGACAGCTATGGCTACACCTTC CASRALQDSYGYTF TRBJ1-2 - - TRBV25-1
TGCGCCAGCAGCTTGAGTACGGCTGAGAACAATGAGCAGTACTTC CASSLSTAENNEQYF TRBJ2-5 - - TRBV5-1
TGTGCCAGCAGTTGGGTGAATGAAAAACTGTTTTTT CASSWVNEKLFF TRBJ1-4 - - TRBV25-1
TGTGCCAGCAGTGATACAGGGGGCCACACTGAAGCTTTCTTT CASSDTGGHTEAFF TRBJ1-1 - TRBD1 TRBV12-3/TRBV12-4
TGTGCCAGCAGCATAGCGTCCCGGGACATTGCCAATGGCTACACCTTC CASSIASRDIANGYTF TRBJ1-2 few - TRBV21-1
TGTGCCAGCAGCGCGGACCCCCAGGAGACCCAGTACTTC CASSADPQETQYF TRBJ2-5 few - TRBV9
TGCAGTGCTAGAGATCGGAGCAGGGCCTACGAGCAGTACTTC CSARDRSRAYEQYF TRBJ2-7 few - TRBV20-1
TGTGCCAGCAGCCTGGGAAGGGGGCCGAACACCGGGGAGCTGTTTTTT CASSLGRGPNTGELFF TRBJ2-2 - TRBD1 TRBV7-8
TGCGCCAGCAGCCAAGAAACCGGGACAGGGGACAATCAGCCCCAGCATTTT CASSQETGTGDNQPQHF TRBJ1-5 few TRBD1 TRBV4-3
TGTGCCAGCAGGGGACGGCAGGGACGAAGTCAGCCCCAGCATTTT CASRGRQGRSQPQHF TRBJ1-5 - - TRBV2
TGTGCCAGCAGCCAAGTACAGGGCAGCAATCAGCCCCAGCATTTT CASSQVQGSNQPQHF TRBJ1-5 few - TRBV3-1
TGCAGTGCTACAGGGAGGGGGTACTACGAGCAGTACTTC CSATGRGYYEQYF TRBJ2-7 few - TRBV20-1
TGCAGTGCTAGTTGGGGGATTGGAGATGAGCAGTTCTTC CSASWGIGDEQFF TRBJ2-1 few - TRBV20-1
TGTGCCAGCAGCCAAGGGACGGATTTCTCTGGAAACACCATATATTTT CASSQGTDFSGNTIYF TRBJ1-3 - - TRBV7-2
TGTGCTAGTGCCCCCTCGGGAGCGAACACTGAAGCTTTCTTT CASAPSGANTEAFF TRBJ1-1 few - TRBV12-5
TGTGCCAGCAGTCGAGGGGTCAGCGATGAGCAGTTCTTC CASSRGVSDEQFF TRBJ2-1 many - TRBV12-3/TRBV12-4
TGCAGTGCTAGAGATAGGACGGCGAGCAATCAGCCCCAGCATTTT CSARDRTASNQPQHF TRBJ1-5 - - TRBV20-1
TGTGCCAGCAGCCAATTTCCACAGGGGAGTAAGTACAATGAGCAGTACTTC CASSQFPQGSKYNEQYF TRBJ2-7 few TRBD1 TRBV4-2
TGCGCCAGCAGCCTCCGGGACAGGGCTTGGAACACTGAAGCTTTCTTT CASSLRDRAWNTEAFF TRBJ1-1 once TRBD1 TRBV4-3
TGTGCCAGCAGTTCTCAGGGTGTGGGTGGCTACACCTTC CASSSQGVGGYTF TRBJ1-2 - - TRBV27
TGCAGCGTTGCTGGACAGAGCAATGAGCAGTACTTC CSVAGQSNEQYF TRBJ2-7 - - TRBV29-1
TGTGCCAGCAGTCCCTCAGGGACCCAGTACTTC CASSPSGTQYF TRBJ2-5 - - TRBV27
TGTGCCAGCAGTTATTTGGGGTCAGGGTATCAGCCCCAGCATTTT CASSYLGSGYQPQHF TRBJ1-5 - - TRBV6-6
TGTGCCAGCAGTTTATACGGGACAGGGAGAGAACTACGGTATGGCTACACCTTC CASSLYGTGRELRYGYTF TRBJ1-2 few TRBD1 TRBV12-3/TRBV12-4
TGCGCCAGCAGCCAACGATGGAGGGGGAACACTGAAGCTTTCTTT CASSQRWRGNTEAFF TRBJ1-1 - - TRBV4-1
TGTGCCGGCACAGGGGGCACTTCACCCCTCCACTTT CAGTGGTSPLHF TRBJ1-6 - TRBD1 TRBV12-3/TRBV12-4
TGCGCCAGCAGCTTGGCCCCGGAACGGCCAAATGAGCAGTTCTTC CASSLAPERPNEQFF TRBJ2-1 - - TRBV5-1
TGCAGTGCAAGCGGGGGACAGGGGGGCTACGAGCAGTACTTC CSASGGQGGYEQYF TRBJ2-7 - TRBD1 TRBV20-1
TGTGCCAGCAGCGTAGCAGTGCAGGTCATTGCTGGAAACACCATATATTTT CASSVAVQVIAGNTIYF TRBJ1-3 - - TRBV9
TGTGCCAGCAATTCCCCCGGCCTTAAGGCGGACGAGCAGTACTTC CASNSPGLKADEQYF TRBJ2-7 - - TRBV7-8
TGTGCCAGTAGTAGCGTATTTAGCCAAGAGACCCAGTACTTC CASSSVFSQETQYF TRBJ2-5 - - TRBV19
TGTGCCAGCAGCTTGACACGGACGAACACTGAAGCTTTCTTT CASSLTRTNTEAFF TRBJ1-1 - - TRBV11-2
TGTGCCAGCAGTTTTTTCGGGGGGACCCTCAATGAGCAGTTCTTC CASSFFGGTLNEQFF TRBJ2-1 few TRBD2 TRBV28
TGTGCCAGCAGCCAAGATCGCGGTGTAGACAATGAGCAGTACTTC CASSQDRGVDNEQYF TRBJ2-7 - - TRBV4-2
TGTGCCACCAGCGAGGGTACAGGGGTAAAGGTCCGCACTGAAGCTTTCTTT CATSEGTGVKVRTEAFF TRBJ1-1 - TRBD1 TRBV15
TGTGCCAGCAGTTACTCGGGACGCAGCTATGGCTACACCTTC CASSYSGRSYGYTF TRBJ1-2 many - TRBV6-5
TGTGCCAGCAGCGCCCGGGACGGTGGGGGCACAGATACGCAGTATTTT CASSARDGGGTDTQYF TRBJ2-3 once - TRBV13
TGTGCCAGAGAGGGAAGTAGCTACGAGCAGTACTTC CAREGSSYEQYF TRBJ2-7 - - TRBV6-2/TRBV6-3
TGTGCCAGCAGCCAGTCAATCGGCGCAGGTCTAGCTTTCTTT CASSQSIGAGLAFF TRBJ1-1 - - TRBV14
TGTGCCAGCAGCTGGACAGGGGGAAAGGCCGGGGAGCTGTTTTTT CASSWTGGKAGELFF TRBJ2-2 - TRBD1 TRBV7-2
TGCGCCAGCAGCCAAGACCCCAGGGGGAATGAGCAGTACTTC CASSQDPRGNEQYF TRBJ2-5 - TRBD1 TRBV4-3
TGTGCCAGCAGTGAACATACCCAGGTCAATCAGCCCCAGCATTTT CASSEHTQVNQPQHF TRBJ1-5 - - TRBV6-1
TGTGCCAGCAGCTCTCTACCGGGAGCTGAAAGCGAGCAGTACTTC CASSSLPGAESEQYF TRBJ2-7 - - TRBV7-8
TGTGCCACCTACCAACCCGGACAGGGGGAGCTGTTTTTT CATYQPGQGELFF TRBJ2-2 - - TRBV24-1
TGTGCCAGCAGCAAACCGCCGGGGGTCCTTGAAAAACTGTTTTTT CASSKPPGVLEKLFF TRBJ1-4 - - TRBV21-1
TGTGCCAGTACCCACGCCGCGGGCTATAGCACAGATACGCAGTATTTT CASTHAAGYSTDTQYF TRBJ2-3 few - TRBV7-2
TGTGCCAGCAGTTACTCAAGGACTAGTGCCAAAAACATTCAGTACTTC CASSYSRTSAKNIQYF TRBJ2-4 - TRBD2 TRBV6-2/TRBV6-3
TGTGCCAGCCTTCATGGGACAGCCCGCTACAATGAGCAGTTCTTC CASLHGTARYNEQFF TRBJ2-1 - TRBD1 TRBV5-6
TGTGCCAGCACCCGTACCGAGCTACCGAGCACAGATACGCAGTATTTT CASTRTELPSTDTQYF TRBJ2-3 - - TRBV21-1
TGTGCCAGCAGTGAAAGTACGGTAGTATCGGATACGCAGTATTTT CASSESTVVSDTQYF TRBJ2-3 few - TRBV2